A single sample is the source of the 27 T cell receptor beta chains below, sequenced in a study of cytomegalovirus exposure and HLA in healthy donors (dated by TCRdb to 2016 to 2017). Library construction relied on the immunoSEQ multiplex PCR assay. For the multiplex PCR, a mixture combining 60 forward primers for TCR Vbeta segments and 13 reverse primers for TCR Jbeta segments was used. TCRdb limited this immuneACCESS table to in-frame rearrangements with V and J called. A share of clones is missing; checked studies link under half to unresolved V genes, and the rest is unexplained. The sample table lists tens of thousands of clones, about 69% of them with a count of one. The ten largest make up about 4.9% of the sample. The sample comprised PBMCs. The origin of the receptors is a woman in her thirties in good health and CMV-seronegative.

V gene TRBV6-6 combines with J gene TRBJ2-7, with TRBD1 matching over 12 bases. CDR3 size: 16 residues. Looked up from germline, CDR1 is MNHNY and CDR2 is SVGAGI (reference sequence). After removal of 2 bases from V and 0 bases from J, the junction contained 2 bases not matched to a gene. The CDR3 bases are TGTGCCAGCAGTTACATGGGACAGGGGGCCTCCTACGAGCAGTACGTC. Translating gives CASSYMGQGASYEQYV.

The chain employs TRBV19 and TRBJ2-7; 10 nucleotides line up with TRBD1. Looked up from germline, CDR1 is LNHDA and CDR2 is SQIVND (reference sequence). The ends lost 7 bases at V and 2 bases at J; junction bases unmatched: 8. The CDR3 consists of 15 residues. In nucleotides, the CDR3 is TGTGCCAGTAACCTCCGGGACAGGGGTCCCTACGAGCAGTACTTC. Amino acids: CASNLRDRGPYEQYF.

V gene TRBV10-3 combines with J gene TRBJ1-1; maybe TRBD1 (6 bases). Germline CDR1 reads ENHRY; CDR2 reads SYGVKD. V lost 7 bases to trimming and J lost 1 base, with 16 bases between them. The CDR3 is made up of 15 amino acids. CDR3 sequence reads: CAITLSLGGNTEAFF. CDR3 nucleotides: TGTGCCATCACCCTAAGCCTAGGGGGGAACACTGAAGCTTTCTTT.

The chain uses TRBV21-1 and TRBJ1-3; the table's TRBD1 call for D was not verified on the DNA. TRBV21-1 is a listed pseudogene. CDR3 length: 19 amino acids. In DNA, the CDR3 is TGTGCCAGCAGCAAAGATGAGGACAGGGGCAAAGGCCGTGGAAACACCATATATTTT. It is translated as CASSKDEDRGKGRGNTIYF.

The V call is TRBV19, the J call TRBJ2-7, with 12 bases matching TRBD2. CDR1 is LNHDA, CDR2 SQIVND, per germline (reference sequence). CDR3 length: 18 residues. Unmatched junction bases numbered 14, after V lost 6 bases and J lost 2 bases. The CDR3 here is CASSRRIWTSGVAYEQYF. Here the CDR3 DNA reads TGTGCCAGTAGCCGACGAATTTGGACTAGCGGGGTCGCCTACGAGCAGTACTTC.

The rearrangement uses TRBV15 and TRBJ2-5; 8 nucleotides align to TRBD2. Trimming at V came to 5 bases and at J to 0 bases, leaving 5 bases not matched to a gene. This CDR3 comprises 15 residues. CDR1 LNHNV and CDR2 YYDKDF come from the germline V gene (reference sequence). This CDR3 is CATSASREDQETQYF. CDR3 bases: TGTGCCACCAGCGCCTCGCGGGAGGACCAAGAGACCCAGTACTTC.

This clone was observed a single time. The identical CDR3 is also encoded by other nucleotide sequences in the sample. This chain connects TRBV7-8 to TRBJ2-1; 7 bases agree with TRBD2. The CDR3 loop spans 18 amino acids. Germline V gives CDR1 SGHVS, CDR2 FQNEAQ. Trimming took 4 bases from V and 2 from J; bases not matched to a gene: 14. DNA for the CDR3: TGTGCCAGCAGCTCCGGACACGGCGGGAGTCGGACCTACAATGAGCAGTTCTTC. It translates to CASSSGHGGSRTYNEQFF.

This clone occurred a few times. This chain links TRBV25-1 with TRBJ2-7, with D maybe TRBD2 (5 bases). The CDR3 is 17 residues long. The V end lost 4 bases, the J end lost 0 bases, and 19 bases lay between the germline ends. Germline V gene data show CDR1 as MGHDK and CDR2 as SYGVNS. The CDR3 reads CASSVVGLSADSYEQYF. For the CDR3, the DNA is TGTGCCAGCAGTGTTGTGGGTCTATCAGCGGACTCCTACGAGCAGTACTTC.

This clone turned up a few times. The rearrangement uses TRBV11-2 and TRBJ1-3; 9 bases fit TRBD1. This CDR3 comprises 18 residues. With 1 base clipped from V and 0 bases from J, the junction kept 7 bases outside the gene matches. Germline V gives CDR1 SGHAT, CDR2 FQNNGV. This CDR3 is CASSLAYRGPDSGNTIYF. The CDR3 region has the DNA TGTGCCAGCAGCTTAGCCTACAGGGGGCCCGACTCTGGAAACACCATATATTTT.

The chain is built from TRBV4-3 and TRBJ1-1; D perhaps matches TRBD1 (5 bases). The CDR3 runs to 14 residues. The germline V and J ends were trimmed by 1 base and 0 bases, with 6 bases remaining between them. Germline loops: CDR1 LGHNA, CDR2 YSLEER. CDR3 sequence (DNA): TGCGCCAGCAGCCAAGCGACAGTGAACACTGAAGCTTTCTTT. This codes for CASSQATVNTEAFF.

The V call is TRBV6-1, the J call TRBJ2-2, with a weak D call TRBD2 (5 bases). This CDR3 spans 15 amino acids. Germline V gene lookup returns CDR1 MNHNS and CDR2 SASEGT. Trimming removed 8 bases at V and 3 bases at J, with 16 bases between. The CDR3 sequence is CASSRAMADTGELFF. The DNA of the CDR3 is TGTGCCAGCTCGAGGGCCATGGCGGACACCGGGGAGCTGTTTTTT.

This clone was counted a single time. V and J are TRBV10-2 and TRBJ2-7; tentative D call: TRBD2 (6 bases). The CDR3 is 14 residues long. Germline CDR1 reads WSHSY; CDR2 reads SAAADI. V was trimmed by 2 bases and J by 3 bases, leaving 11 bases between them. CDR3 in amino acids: CASSEGGVSYEQYF. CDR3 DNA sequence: TGCGCCAGCAGTGAGGGCGGGGTAAGCTACGAGCAGTACTTC.

This CDR3 is CAWKVRDRGNQPQHF. The CDR3 DNA reads TGTGCCTGGAAGGTTCGAGACAGGGGGAATCAGCCCCAGCATTTT. This chain links TRBV30 with TRBJ1-5; 9 positions agree with TRBD1. Unmatched junction bases numbered 8, after V lost 4 bases and J lost 4 bases. The germline V gene encodes CDR1 GTSNPN and CDR2 SVGIG (reference sequence). The CDR3 has 15 amino acids. The full variable domain, completed using reference TRBV30 and TRBJ1-5, is SQTIHQWPATLVQPVGSPLSLECTVEGTSNPNLYWYRQAAGRGLQLLFYSVGIGQISSEVPQNLSASRPQDRQFILSSKKLLLSDSGFYLCAWKVRDRGNQPQHFGDGTRLSIL.

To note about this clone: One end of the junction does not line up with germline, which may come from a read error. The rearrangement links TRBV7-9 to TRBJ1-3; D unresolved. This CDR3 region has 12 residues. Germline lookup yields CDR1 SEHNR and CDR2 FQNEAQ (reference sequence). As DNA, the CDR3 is TGTTCCAGCAGCTTAGAGGGAGACACCATATATTTT. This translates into CSSSLEGDTIYF.

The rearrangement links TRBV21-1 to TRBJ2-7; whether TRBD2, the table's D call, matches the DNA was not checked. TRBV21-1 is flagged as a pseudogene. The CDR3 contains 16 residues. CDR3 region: CASSKGRGCNSYEQYF. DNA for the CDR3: TGTGCCAGCAGCAAAGGTCGGGGATGTAACTCCTACGAGCAGTACTTC.

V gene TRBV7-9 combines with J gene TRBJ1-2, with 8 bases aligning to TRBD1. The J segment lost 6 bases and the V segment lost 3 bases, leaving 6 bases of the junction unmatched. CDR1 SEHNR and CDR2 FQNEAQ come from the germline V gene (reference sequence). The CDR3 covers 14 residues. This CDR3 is CASSFPRGQDGYTF. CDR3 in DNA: TGTGCCAGCAGCTTTCCCAGGGGGCAGGATGGCTACACCTTC.

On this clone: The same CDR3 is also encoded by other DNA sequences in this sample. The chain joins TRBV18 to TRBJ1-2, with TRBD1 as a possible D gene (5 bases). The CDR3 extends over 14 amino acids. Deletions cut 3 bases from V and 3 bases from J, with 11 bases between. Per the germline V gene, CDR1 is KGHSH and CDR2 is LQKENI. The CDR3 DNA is TGTGCCAGCTCACCGGGGACGGGGGACTATGGCTACACCTTC. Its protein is CASSPGTGDYGYTF.

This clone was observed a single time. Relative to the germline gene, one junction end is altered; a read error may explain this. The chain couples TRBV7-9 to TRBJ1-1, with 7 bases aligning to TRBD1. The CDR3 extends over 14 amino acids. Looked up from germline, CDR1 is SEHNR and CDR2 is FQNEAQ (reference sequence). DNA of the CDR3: TGTTCCAGCAGCTACGAAGGGGGCGCGGCTGAAGCTTTCTTT. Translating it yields CSSSYEGGAAEAFF.

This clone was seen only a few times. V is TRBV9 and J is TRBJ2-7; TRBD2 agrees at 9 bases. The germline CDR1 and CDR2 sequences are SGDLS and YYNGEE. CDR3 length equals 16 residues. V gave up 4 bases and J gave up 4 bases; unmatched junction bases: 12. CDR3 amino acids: CASSPGMASGTYEQYF. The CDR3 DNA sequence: TGTGCCAGCAGCCCCGGGATGGCTAGCGGGACTTACGAGCAGTACTTC.

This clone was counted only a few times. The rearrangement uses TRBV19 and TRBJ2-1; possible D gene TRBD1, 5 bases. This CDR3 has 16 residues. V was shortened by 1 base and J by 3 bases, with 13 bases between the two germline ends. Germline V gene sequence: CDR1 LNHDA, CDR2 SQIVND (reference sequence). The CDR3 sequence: CASSIGWGPLYNEQFF. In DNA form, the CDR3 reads TGTGCCAGTAGTATAGGATGGGGCCCTCTCTACAATGAGCAGTTCTTC. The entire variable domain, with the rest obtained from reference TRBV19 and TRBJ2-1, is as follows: DGGITQSPKYLFRKEGQNVTLSCEQNLNHDAMYWYRQDPGQGLRLIYYSQIVNDFQKGDIAEGYSVSREKKESFPLTVTSAQKNPTAFYLCASSIGWGPLYNEQFFGPGTRLTVL.

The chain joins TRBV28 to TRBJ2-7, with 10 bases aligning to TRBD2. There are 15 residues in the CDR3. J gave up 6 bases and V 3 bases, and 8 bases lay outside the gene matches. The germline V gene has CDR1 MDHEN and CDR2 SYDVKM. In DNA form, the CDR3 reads TGTGCCAGCAGTTTTCTAGCGGGAGAATTGGGCGAGCAGTACTTC. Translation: CASSFLAGELGEQYF.

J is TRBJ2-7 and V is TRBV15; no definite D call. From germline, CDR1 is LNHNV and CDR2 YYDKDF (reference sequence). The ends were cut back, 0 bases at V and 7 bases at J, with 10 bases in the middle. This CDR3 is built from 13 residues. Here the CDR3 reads CATSRDMAVEQYV. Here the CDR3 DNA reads TGTGCCACCAGCAGAGATATGGCAGTGGAGCAGTACGTC.

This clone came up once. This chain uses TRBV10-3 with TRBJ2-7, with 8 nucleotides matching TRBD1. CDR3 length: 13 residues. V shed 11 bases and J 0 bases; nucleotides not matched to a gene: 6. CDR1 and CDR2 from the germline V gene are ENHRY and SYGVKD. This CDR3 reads CASTGESSYEQYF. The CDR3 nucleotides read TGTGCCTCGACAGGGGAAAGCTCCTACGAGCAGTACTTC.

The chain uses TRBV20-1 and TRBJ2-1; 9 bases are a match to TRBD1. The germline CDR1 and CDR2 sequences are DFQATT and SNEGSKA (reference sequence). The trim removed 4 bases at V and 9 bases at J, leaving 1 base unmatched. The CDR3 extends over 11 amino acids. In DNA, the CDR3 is TGCAGTGCTATGACAGGGGGTGAGCAGTTCTTC. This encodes CSAMTGGEQFF.

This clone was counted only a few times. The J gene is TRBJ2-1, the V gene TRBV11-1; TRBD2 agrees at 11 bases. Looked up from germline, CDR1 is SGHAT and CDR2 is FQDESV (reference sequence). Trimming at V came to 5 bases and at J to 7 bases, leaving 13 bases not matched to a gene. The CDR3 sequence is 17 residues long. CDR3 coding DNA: TGTGCCAGCAGCCAAACCCATAGCGGGAGGGCCTCGAATGAGCAGTTCTTC. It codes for CASSQTHSGRASNEQFF.

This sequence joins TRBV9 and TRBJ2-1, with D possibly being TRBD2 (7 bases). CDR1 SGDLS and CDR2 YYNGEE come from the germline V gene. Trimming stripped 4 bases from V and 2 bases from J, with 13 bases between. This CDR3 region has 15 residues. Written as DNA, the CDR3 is TGTGCCAGCAGCCCAGACGGGGGGCCCTACAATGAGCAGTTCTTC. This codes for CASSPDGGPYNEQFF.

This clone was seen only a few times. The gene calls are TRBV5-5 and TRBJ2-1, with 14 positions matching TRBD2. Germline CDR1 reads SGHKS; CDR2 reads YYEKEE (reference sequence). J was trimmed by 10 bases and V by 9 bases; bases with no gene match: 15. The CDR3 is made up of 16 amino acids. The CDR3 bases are TGTGCCACCCAGCCCCCGGGACTAGCGGGAGAAGGGGAGCAGTTCTTC. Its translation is CATQPPGLAGEGEQFF.